This T cell receptor beta chain was sequenced during a study of blood T cell repertoires in COVID-19. In the study overall: Some COVID-19 samples were acute and others convalescent; all came from the United States, Italy and Spain. T cells, B-cell-depleted T cells, or PBMCs provided the cDNA or gDNA that served as material.

Germline loops: CDR1 SGHTA, CDR2 FQGNSA. The CDR3 runs to 16 residues. The V end was cut by 6 bases, the J end by 2 bases, with 19 bases between. A few counts support this clone. TCRdb keeps only in-frame clones here, not all; method: immunoSEQ multiplex PCR. Of about 220,000 clones in the sample, around four fifths were seen once. Sequencing was done on a sample of peripheral blood. This TCR was sampled from a man between 25 and 39 years old with active or convalescent COVID-19. This chain joins TRBV7-2 and TRBJ2-5, with D tentatively TRBD2 (6 bases). CDR3 protein: CASRTERLVRQETQYF. The CDR3 DNA follows: TGTGCCAGCAGAACCGAGCGACTAGTTCGTCAAGAGACCCAGTACTTC.